This T cell receptor beta chain was profiled in a study of T-cell reconstitution after alpha-beta-depleted transplantation in children. Study results and caveats: One year post-transplant, T-cell counts and diversity were largely derived from T cells produced anew. The origin of alpha-beta T cells about two months after transplant was reportedly several hundred expanded graft clones. Surviving recipient cells, namely T cells and thymic progenitors, were the source of high day-60 TCRbeta diversity in some patients.

On this clonotype: Antigen specificity is unknown.

This CDR3 comprises 14 residues. CDR1 is SGHTA and CDR2 is FQGNSA in the germline V gene. The V gene lost 1 base and the J gene lost 9 bases, with 13 bases spanning the gap. Unique molecular identifiers were incorporated during preparation of the TCRbeta library. TCRdb recomputed calls from the PCR reads with MiXCR, one row per CDR3 protein. The sample contains almost 600,000 distinct CDR3 sequences, 27% of which appear only once. The chain couples TRBV7-2 to TRBJ1-5; D may be TRBD1 (5 bases). Sample: PBMCs, taken before TCRalphabeta/CD19-depleted stem cell transplant. The TCR comes from a boy under three years old with Wiskott-Aldrich syndrome, due to receive a stem cell transplant. This CDR3 reads CASSLGDGTRPQHF. CDR3 DNA sequence: TGTGCCAGCAGCTTAGGGGACGGCACGCGGCCCCAGCATTTT.